Below are 12 T cell receptor beta chains sequenced from a single sample in a study of tumor and adjacent non-tumor tissue in lung cancer. Three rounds of nested PCR, following a modified ARM-PCR protocol, produced the TCRbeta library. TCRdb reprocessed the multiplex PCR reads via MiXCR and lists one record per CDR3 protein. The table includes 91,000 or so distinct CDR3 sequences, 67% detected once. This sample's RNA came from whole unsorted tissue. Sequenced material: lung tumor tissue. The receptors derive from a man aged 55 to 70 with non-small cell lung cancer.

As regards this clonotype: Here the CDR3 omits its conserved ending phenylalanine or tryptophan, so a read error is the likely source. The chain has TRBV4-1 and TRBJ2-1; 7 nucleotides agree with TRBD1. Germline CDR1 MGHRA, CDR2 YSYEKL. V shed 5 bases and J 5 bases; nucleotides not matched to a gene: 12. The CDR3 contains 16 residues. CDR3 amino acids: CASSNRQGRRNNEQFY. CDR3 nucleotides: TGCGCCAGCAGCAACCGACAGGGACGACGCAACAATGAGCAGTTCTAC.

At least ten counts were recorded for this clonotype. The chain employs TRBV6-2 or TRBV6-3 and TRBJ1-5; the match to TRBD1 covers 8 bases. With V trimmed by 4 bases and J by 1 base, 3 bases remained unmatched. Germline-derived CDR1 and CDR2 are MNHEY and SVGEGT. The CDR3 has 15 residues. In nucleotides, the CDR3 is TGTGCCAGCAGTTCCAGGGGGCTGAGCAATCAGCCCCAGCATTTT. Amino acid sequence: CASSSRGLSNQPQHF.

The rearrangement uses TRBV11-3 and TRBJ2-1; no clear D gene. The CDR3 runs to 16 residues. V was pared by 5 bases and J by 0 bases, with 14 bases between. Looked up from germline, CDR1 is SGHNT and CDR2 is YENEEA. CDR3 in DNA: TGTGCCAGCAGCCCCGTCCAGAGATGCTCCTACAATGAGCAGTTCTTC. Protein: CASSPVQRCSYNEQFF.

A remark on this clonotype: The conserved phenylalanine or tryptophan is not found at the CDR3 terminus, so this likely reflects a read error. V gene TRBV4-1 combines with J gene TRBJ1-4; D is possibly TRBD1 (5 bases). CDR1 is MGHRA, CDR2 YSYEKL, per germline. The CDR3 runs to 16 residues. Trimming took 0 bases from V and 11 from J, leaving 19 bases between them. CDR3 sequence: CASSQEWGVYGEKLFS. The DNA for the CDR3 is TGCGCCAGCAGCCAAGAATGGGGGGTGTATGGTGAGAAACTGTTTTCT.

About this clonotype: Just one base apart from a much larger clone, this may be a read error. V and J are TRBV30 and TRBJ2-4; 7 nucleotides line up with TRBD1. The CDR3 runs 12 residues. CDR1 is GTSNPN, CDR2 SVGIG, per germline (reference sequence). This CDR3 is CAQRGLLNIQYF. The CDR3 DNA sequence: TGTGCTCAGAGGGGGCTGTTAAACATTCAGTACTTC.

About this clonotype itself: This may be a read error, as it is one base from a much larger clone. The chain has TRBV6-5 and TRBJ1-5; 8 bases are shared with TRBD1. CDR1 and CDR2 from the germline V gene are MNHEY and SVGAGI. The CDR3 sequence is 16 residues long. The CDR3 sequence is CAGSDPGQVVRQPQHF. As DNA, the CDR3 is TGTGCCGGCAGCGATCCGGGACAGGTCGTACGGCAGCCCCAGCATTTT.

Notes on this clonotype: This clone may be a read error of a much larger clone one base away. This chain joins TRBV12-5 and TRBJ2-3; D gene unclear. Looked up from germline, CDR1 is LGHNT and CDR2 is FRNRAP. Trimming stripped 7 bases from V and 2 bases from J, with 10 bases between. This CDR3 region has 13 residues. The CDR3 DNA reads TGTGCTAGTGAGTGGGGAAACACAGATACGCAGTATTTT. As protein: CASEWGNTDTQYF.

About this clonotype: The conserved final phenylalanine or tryptophan is absent from the CDR3, which likely points to a read error. The chain employs TRBV11-2 and TRBJ2-2; D is unresolved. The V and J ends lost 5 bases and 1 base respectively, with 11 bases between them. Germline V gene sequence: CDR1 SGHAT, CDR2 FQNNGV. The CDR3 sequence is 15 residues long. This CDR3 reads CASSLGPVNTGELFS. In nucleotides, the CDR3 is TGTGCCAGCAGCCTAGGGCCAGTGAACACCGGGGAGCTGTTTTCT.

Concerning this clonotype itself: No conserved phenylalanine or tryptophan ends this CDR3, so it is likely a read error. The rearrangement links TRBV11-3 to TRBJ2-3; D is ambiguous. Germline V gene data show CDR1 as SGHNT and CDR2 as YENEEA. The CDR3 is 12 amino acids. CDR3 DNA sequence: TGTGCCAGCGGCTTAAGCCCCGATACACAGTATTAT. It is translated as CASGLSPDTQYY.

Notes on this clonotype: A read error may produce the germline difference seen at one junction end. V is TRBV11-1 and J is TRBJ2-1, with D perhaps TRBD2 (6 bases). Germline assignment: CDR1 SGHAT and CDR2 FQDESV (reference sequence). The CDR3 contains 16 residues. The CDR3, as DNA: TGTGCCAGCAGCCTTCGCCCTACTAGCTGGGGATATGAACAGTTCTTC. Translated, it gives CASSLRPTSWGYEQFF.

In regard to this clonotype: Since a much larger clone is just one base distant, this may be a read error. The V call is TRBV20-1, the J call TRBJ2-5; D remains unclear. There are 12 residues in the CDR3. CDR1 is DFQATT and CDR2 is SNEGSKA in the germline V gene (reference sequence). The CDR3: CIARGERETQYF. The CDR3 DNA reads as TGCATTGCTAGAGGCGAGAGGGAGACCCAGTACTTC.

The V gene is TRBV28, the J gene TRBJ2-2, with D maybe TRBD1 (5 bases). Looked up from germline, CDR1 is MDHEN and CDR2 is SYDVKM. Trimming removed 6 bases from V and 0 bases from J, with 14 bases in between. The CDR3 spans 16 residues. CDR3 protein: CASRSWTCPNTGELFF. The CDR3 DNA reads TGTGCCAGCAGATCATGGACATGTCCGAACACCGGGGAGCTGTTTTTT.